This TCR beta chain originates from a study of regulatory T cells in long-lasting Graves disease. Study-wide results and caveats: Newly diagnosed disease favored TRBV20-1 and TRBJ2-1 over persistent disease. A greater number of public clonotypes (approximately 2,500) was shared by persistent patients than by new patients (approximately 880).

This clonotype was seen at least ten times. Its antigen is not known. The CDR3 covers 12 residues. Deletions cut 4 bases from V and 5 bases from J, with 8 bases between. Germline loops: CDR1 MDHEN, CDR2 SYDVKM. Described time point: persistent/refractory GD, antithyroid drugs over 5 years with positive TRAb. TCR sequences were obtained from RNA taken from PBMCs. Diagnosis followed American Thyroid Association guidelines for Graves' disease. The TCR beta library used iRepertoire HTBI primers with Arm-PCR amplification of CDR3. One entry per CDR3 protein, called by TCRdb with MiXCR from the multiplex PCR reads. The sample has roughly 450,000 distinct CDR3 sequences, around 20% seen once.

The specimen comprised peripheral blood mononuclear cells (PBMCs), sampled when the disease was refractory, from a patient treated with antithyroid drugs. The sequence was collected from a female donor with Graves disease. The V and J genes are TRBV28 and TRBJ1-2, with a tentative D call TRBD1 (5 bases). DNA for the CDR3: TGTGCCAGCAGTTACAGGCTTTATGGCTACACCTTC. Translating it yields CASSYRLYGYTF.